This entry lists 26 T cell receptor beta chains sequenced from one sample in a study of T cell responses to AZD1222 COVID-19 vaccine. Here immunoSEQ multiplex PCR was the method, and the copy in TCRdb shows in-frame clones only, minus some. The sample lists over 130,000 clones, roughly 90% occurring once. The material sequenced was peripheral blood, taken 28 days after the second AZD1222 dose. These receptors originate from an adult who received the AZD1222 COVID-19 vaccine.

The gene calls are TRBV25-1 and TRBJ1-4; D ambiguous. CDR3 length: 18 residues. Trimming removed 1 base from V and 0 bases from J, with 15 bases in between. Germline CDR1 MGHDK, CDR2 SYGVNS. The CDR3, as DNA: TGTGCCAGCAGTGAATGTCACGGGAGACTTGCAACTAATGAAAAACTGTTTTTT. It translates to CASSECHGRLATNEKLFF.

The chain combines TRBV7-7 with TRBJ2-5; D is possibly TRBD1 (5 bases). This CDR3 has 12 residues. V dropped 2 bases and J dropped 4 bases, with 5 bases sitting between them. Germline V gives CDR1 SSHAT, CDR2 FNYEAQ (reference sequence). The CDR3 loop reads CASSLQGETQYF. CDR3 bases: TGTGCCAGCAGCTTACAGGGAGAGACCCAGTACTTC.

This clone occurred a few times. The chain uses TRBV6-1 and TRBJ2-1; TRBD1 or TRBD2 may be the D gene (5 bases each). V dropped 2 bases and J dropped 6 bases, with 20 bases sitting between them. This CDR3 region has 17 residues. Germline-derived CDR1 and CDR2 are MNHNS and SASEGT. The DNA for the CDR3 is TGTGCCAGCAGTGAATGGGGAAGGATGGGACGCACCAATGAGCAGTTCTTC. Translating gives CASSEWGRMGRTNEQFF.

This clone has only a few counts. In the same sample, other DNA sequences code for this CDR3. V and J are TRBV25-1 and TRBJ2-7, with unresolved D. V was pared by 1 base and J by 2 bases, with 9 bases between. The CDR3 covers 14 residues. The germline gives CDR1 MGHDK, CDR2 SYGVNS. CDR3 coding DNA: TGTGCCAGCAGTGAATCAGCCGGAACCTACGAGCAGTACTTC. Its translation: CASSESAGTYEQYF.

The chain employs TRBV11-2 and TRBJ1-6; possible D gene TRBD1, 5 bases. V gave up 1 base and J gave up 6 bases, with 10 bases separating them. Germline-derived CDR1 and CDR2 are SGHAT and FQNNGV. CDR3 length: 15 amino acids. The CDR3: CASSLGAGSNSPLHF. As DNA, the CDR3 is TGTGCCAGCAGCTTAGGAGCAGGGAGTAATTCACCCCTCCACTTT.

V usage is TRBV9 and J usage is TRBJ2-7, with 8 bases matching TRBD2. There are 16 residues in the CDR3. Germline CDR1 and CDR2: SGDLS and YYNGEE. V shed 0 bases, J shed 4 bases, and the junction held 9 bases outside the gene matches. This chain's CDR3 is CASSVGVGLVSYEQYF. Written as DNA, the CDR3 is TGTGCCAGCAGCGTAGGGGTGGGACTAGTTTCTTACGAGCAGTACTTC.

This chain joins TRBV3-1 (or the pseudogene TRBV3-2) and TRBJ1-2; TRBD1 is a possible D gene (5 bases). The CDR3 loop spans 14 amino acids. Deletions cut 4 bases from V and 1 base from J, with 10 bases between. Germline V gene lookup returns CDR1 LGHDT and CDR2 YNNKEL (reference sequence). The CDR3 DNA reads TGTGCCAGCAGCCCGGGACGTTTTAACTATGGCTACACCTTC. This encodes CASSPGRFNYGYTF.

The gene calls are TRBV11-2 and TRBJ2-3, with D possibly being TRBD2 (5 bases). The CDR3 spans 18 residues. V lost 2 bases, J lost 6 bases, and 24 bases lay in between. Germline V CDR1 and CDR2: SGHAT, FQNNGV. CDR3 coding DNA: TGTGCCAGCAGCTTATCTTCGGGGTCCCGAGGCTTGATCGATACGCAGTATTTT. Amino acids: CASSLSSGSRGLIDTQYF.

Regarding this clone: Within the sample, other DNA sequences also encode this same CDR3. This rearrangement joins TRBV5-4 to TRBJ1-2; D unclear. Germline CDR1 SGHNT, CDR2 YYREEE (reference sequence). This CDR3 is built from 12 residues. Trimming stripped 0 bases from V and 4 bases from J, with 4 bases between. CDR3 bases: TGTGCCAGCAGCTTGGACGGCTATGGCTACACCTTC. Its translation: CASSLDGYGYTF.

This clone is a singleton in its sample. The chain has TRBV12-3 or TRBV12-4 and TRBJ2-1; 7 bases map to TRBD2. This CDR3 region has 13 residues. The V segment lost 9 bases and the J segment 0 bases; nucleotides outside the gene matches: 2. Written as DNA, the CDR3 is TGTGCCAGTCGGGGGGTCTCCTACAATGAGCAGTTCTTC. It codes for CASRGVSYNEQFF.

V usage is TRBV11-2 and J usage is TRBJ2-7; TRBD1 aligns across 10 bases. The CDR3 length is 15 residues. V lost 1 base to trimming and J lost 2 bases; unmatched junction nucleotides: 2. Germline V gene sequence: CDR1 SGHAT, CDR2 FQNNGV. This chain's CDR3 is CASSLVGQGTYEQYF. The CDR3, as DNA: TGTGCCAGCAGCTTAGTGGGACAGGGGACCTACGAGCAGTACTTC. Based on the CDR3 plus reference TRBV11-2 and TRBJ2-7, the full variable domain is EAGVAQSPRYKIIEKRQSVAFWCNPISGHATLYWYQQILGQGPKLLIQFQNNGVVDDSQLPKDRFSAERLKGVDSTLKIQPAKLEDSAVYLCASSLVGQGTYEQYFGPGTRLTVT.

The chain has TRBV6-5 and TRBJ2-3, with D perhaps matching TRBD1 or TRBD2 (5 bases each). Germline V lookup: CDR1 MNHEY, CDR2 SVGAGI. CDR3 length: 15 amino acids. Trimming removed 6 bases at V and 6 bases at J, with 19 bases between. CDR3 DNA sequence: TGTGCCAGCAGCGAGGAGGCAGGGTCAGTGGATACGCAGTATTTT. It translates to CASSEEAGSVDTQYF.

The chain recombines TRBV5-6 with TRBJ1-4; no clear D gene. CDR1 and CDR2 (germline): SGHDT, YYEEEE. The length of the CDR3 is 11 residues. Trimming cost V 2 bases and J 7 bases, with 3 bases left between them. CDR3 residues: CASSFGEKLFF. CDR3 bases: TGTGCCAGCAGCTTCGGTGAAAAACTGTTTTTT.

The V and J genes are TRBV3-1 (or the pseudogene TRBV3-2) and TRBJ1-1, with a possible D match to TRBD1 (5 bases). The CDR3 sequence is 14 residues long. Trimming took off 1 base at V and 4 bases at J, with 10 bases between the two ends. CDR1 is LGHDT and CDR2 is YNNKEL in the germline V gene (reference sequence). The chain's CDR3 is CASSQAGSSTEAFF. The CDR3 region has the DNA TGTGCCAGCAGCCAAGCAGGGTCGAGCACTGAAGCTTTCTTT.

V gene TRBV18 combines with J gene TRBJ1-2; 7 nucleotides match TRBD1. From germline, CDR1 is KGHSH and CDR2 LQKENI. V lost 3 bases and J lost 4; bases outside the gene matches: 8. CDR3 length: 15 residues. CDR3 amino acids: CASSPNQDRLYGYTF. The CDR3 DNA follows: TGTGCCAGCTCACCGAACCAGGACAGGCTCTATGGCTACACCTTC.

The CDR3 loop reads CAWTDNEKLFF. DNA for the CDR3: TGTGCCTGGACAGATAATGAAAAACTGTTTTTT. This chain uses TRBV30 with TRBJ1-4; D unclear. The germline CDR1 and CDR2 sequences are GTSNPN and SVGIG (reference sequence). The CDR3 consists of 11 residues. The V end lost 4 bases, the J end lost 4 bases, and 4 bases lay between the germline ends.

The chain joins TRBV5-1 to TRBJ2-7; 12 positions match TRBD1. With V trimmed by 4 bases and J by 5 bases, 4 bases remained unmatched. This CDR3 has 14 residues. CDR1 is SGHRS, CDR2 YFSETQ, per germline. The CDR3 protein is CASSAGQGAHEQYF. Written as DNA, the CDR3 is TGCGCCAGCAGCGCGGGACAGGGGGCCCACGAGCAGTACTTC.

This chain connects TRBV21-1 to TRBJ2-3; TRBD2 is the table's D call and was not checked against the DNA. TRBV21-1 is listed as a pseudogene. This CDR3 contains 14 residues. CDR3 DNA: TGCCCCCAGGGCGGGAGCCCAGAAACAGATACGCAGTATTTT. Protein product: CPQGGSPETDTQYF.

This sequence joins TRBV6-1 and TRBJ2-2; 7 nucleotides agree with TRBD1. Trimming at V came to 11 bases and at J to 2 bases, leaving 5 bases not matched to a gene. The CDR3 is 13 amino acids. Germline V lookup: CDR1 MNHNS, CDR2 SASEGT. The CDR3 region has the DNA TGTGCCGGACAGGACATTAACACCGGGGAGCTGTTTTTT. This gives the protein CAGQDINTGELFF.

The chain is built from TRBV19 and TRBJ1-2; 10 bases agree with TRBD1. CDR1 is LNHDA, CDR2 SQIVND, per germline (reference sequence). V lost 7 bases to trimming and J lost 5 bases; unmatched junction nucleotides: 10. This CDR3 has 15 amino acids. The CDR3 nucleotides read TGTGCCAGTATCTCGACAGGGGGCTGGGGGTATGGCTACACCTTC. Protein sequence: CASISTGGWGYGYTF.

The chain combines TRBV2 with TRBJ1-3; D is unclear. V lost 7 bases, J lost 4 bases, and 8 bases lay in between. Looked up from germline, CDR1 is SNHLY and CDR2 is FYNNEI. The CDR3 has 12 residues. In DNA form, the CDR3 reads TGTGCCAGCACCCAGGAGGGAAACACCATATATTTT. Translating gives CASTQEGNTIYF.

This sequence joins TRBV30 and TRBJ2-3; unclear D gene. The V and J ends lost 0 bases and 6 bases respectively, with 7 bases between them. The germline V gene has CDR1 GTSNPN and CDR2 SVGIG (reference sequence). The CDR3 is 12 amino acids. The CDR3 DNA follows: TGTGCCTGGAGTGTACTGGGCGATACGCAGTATTTT. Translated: CAWSVLGDTQYF. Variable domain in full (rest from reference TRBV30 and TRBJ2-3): SQTIHQWPATLVQPVGSPLSLECTVEGTSNPNLYWYRQAAGRGLQLLFYSVGIGQISSEVPQNLSASRPQDRQFILSSKKLLLSDSGFYLCAWSVLGDTQYFGPGTRLTVL.

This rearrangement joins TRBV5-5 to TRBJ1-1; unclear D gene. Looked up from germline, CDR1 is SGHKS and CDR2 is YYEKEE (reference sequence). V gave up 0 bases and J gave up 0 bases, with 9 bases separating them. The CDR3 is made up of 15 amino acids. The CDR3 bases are TGTGCCAGCAGCTTGGGTCCGGGTGTGAACACTGAAGCTTTCTTT. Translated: CASSLGPGVNTEAFF.

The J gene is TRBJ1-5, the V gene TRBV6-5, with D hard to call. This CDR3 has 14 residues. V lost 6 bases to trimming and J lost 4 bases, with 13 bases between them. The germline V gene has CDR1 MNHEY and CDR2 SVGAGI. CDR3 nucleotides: TGTGCCAGCAGGAAAGCCCCGGAGAATCAGCCCCAGCATTTT. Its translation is CASRKAPENQPQHF.

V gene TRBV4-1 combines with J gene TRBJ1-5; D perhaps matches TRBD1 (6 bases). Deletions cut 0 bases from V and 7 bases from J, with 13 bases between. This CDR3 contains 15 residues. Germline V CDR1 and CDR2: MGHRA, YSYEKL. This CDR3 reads CASSQDRGGGQPQHF. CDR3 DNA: TGCGCCAGCAGCCAAGATAGGGGGGGCGGGCAGCCCCAGCATTTT.

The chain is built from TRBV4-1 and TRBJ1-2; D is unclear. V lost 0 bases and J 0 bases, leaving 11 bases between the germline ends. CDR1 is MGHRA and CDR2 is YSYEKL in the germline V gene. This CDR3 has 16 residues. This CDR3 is CASSQEQLFSNYGYTF. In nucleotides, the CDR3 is TGCGCCAGCAGCCAAGAACAGCTCTTTTCTAACTATGGCTACACCTTC.